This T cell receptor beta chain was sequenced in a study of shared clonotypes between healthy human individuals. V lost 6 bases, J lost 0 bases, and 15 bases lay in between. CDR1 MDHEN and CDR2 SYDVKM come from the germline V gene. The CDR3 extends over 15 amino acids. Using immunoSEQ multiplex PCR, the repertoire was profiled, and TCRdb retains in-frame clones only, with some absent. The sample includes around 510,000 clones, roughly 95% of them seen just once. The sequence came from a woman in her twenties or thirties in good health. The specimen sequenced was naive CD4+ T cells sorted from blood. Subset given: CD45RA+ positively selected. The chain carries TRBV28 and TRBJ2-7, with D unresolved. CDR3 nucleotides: TGTGCCAGCAGCCTCACCGTGAGTAACTCCTACGAGCAGTACTTC. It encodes CASSLTVSNSYEQYF.